The present TCR beta chain was sequenced within a study of shared clonotypes between healthy human individuals. This CDR3 has 13 residues. CDR1 is MNHEY, CDR2 SMNVEV, per germline (reference sequence). The germline V and J ends were trimmed by 6 bases and 5 bases, with 10 bases remaining between them. The repertoire was sequenced with immunoSEQ multiplex PCR; TCRdb's copy has only in-frame clones and lacks some. The sample includes 2 million to 3 million clones, 93% of them seen just once. Study-wide results and caveats: What rarefaction showed was incomplete sorted-subset sequencing despite large depth. Between several donors, naive CD4 clonotypes were shared at a level of around 5.1%. The study found lower generation probabilities in non-shared clonotypes than in those shared by all four donors.

With respect to this clone: Its antigen is unknown.

Sequencing was carried out using naive CD4+ T cells from PBMCs. Sample subset: CD45RA+ positively selected. The J gene is TRBJ2-2, the V gene TRBV27; tentatively, D is TRBD1 (6 bases). The sequence was collected from a man aged 18-30 years in good health. Some clones in this sample may be carry-over from other donors' samples. CDR3 nucleotide sequence: TGTGCCAGCAGCCCAGGGGATACCGGGGAGCTGTTTTTT. Translating it yields CASSPGDTGELFF.